A single sample gave rise to the 16 T cell receptor beta chains below, sequenced in a study of blood T cell repertoires in COVID-19. Clones were read by immunoSEQ multiplex PCR, and TCRdb kept only the in-frame ones, dropping some. Of under 200,000 clones detected, 85% to 95% appear once; the ten largest clones hold around 0.5%. Specimen: peripheral blood. These receptors all come from a man aged 45-60 years with acute or convalescent COVID-19.

The chain combines TRBV9 with TRBJ2-3, with a weak D call TRBD2 (6 bases). The V and J ends lost 1 base and 2 bases respectively, with 14 bases between them. The V gene's germline CDR1 is SGDLS and CDR2 YYNGEE. This CDR3 is built from 16 residues. The CDR3 nucleotides are TGTGCCAGCAGCGTATTGGGGGGACCGTACACAGATACGCAGTATTTT. This translates into CASSVLGGPYTDTQYF. Complete variable domain (other parts from reference TRBV9 and TRBJ2-3): DSGVTQTPKHLITATGQRVTLRCSPRSGDLSVYWYQQSLDQGLQFLIQYYNGEERAKGNILERFSAQQFPDLHSELNLSSLELGDSALYFCASSVLGGPYTDTQYFGPGTRLTVL.

The table lists this clone with a few counts. V usage is TRBV5-1 and J usage is TRBJ1-6; D not resolved. V shed 1 base and J shed 0 bases, with 5 bases lying between them. This CDR3 comprises 15 residues. Germline V lookup: CDR1 SGHRS, CDR2 YFSETQ. CDR3 DNA: TGCGCCAGCAGCTTGCGGGTCTCCTATAATTCACCCCTCCACTTT. This gives the protein CASSLRVSYNSPLHF.

This clone was picked up one time. The rearrangement uses TRBV10-3 and TRBJ1-3; the D is unclear. The germline CDR1 and CDR2 sequences are ENHRY and SYGVKD. Trimming stripped 3 bases from V and 0 bases from J, with 12 bases between. This CDR3 region has 16 residues. CDR3 sequence: CAISESYTSSGNTIYF. The CDR3 bases are TGTGCCATCAGTGAATCTTACACCAGCTCTGGAAACACCATATATTTT.

J is TRBJ1-2 and V is TRBV2; D is possibly TRBD1 (6 bases). This CDR3 has 13 amino acids. Trimming pared 3 bases from V and 7 bases from J, leaving 12 bases between. The germline V gene encodes CDR1 SNHLY and CDR2 FYNNEI. The CDR3 DNA follows: TGTGCCAGCAGTGATAGTTCGGACAGTGGCTACACCTTC. It encodes CASSDSSDSGYTF.

CDR3: CASSPDSTYEQYF. The CDR3 DNA is TGTGCCAGCAGCCCTGACAGCACCTACGAGCAGTACTTC. V is TRBV9 and J is TRBJ2-7, with D possibly being TRBD1 (5 bases). The CDR3 consists of 13 residues. V was clipped by 4 bases and J by 2 bases, with 10 bases between them. Germline assignment: CDR1 SGDLS and CDR2 YYNGEE.

V and J are TRBV7-3 and TRBJ2-7; perhaps TRBD2 as D (6 bases). The V gene lost 5 bases and the J gene lost 2 bases, with 16 bases spanning the gap. CDR1 is SGHTA and CDR2 is FQGTGA in the germline V gene. The CDR3 consists of 15 residues. CDR3 residues: CASSIKAGHPYEQYF. For the CDR3, the DNA is TGTGCCAGCAGCATAAAAGCGGGCCACCCCTACGAGCAGTACTTC.

The chain uses TRBV6-5 and TRBJ1-2; 8 bases agree with TRBD1. With 0 bases clipped from V and 7 bases from J, the junction kept 4 bases outside the gene matches. CDR3 length: 14 amino acids. The germline V gene encodes CDR1 MNHEY and CDR2 SVGAGI. CDR3 amino acids: CASSYSDRVLGYTF. The CDR3 DNA is TGTGCCAGCAGTTACTCGGACAGGGTACTTGGCTACACCTTC.

V and J are TRBV5-1 and TRBJ2-5, with 13 bases lining up with TRBD2. CDR3 length: 18 amino acids. V lost 4 bases, J lost 5 bases, and 14 bases stayed unmatched. From germline, CDR1 is SGHRS and CDR2 YFSETQ. Written as DNA, the CDR3 is TGCGCCAGCAGCGGACAGACCGGACTAGCGGGAGCCGGTGAGACCCAGTACTTC. Protein product: CASSGQTGLAGAGETQYF. Looking up the rest from reference TRBV5-1 and TRBJ2-5 gives the full variable domain: KAGVTQTPRYLIKTRGQQVTLSCSPISGHRSVSWYQQTPGQGLQFLFEYFSETQRNKGNFPGRFSGRQFSNSRSEMNVSTLELGDSALYLCASSGQTGLAGAGETQYFGPGTRLLVL.

This clone showed up many times. The J gene is TRBJ1-2, the V gene TRBV14, with 7 bases identical to TRBD1. Trimming at V came to 5 bases and at J to 5 bases, leaving 11 bases not matched to a gene. The CDR3 runs 15 residues. The germline CDR1 and CDR2 sequences are SGHDN and FVKESK. The CDR3 sequence is CASSAAGTASYGYTF. CDR3 DNA sequence: TGTGCCAGCAGCGCCGCCGGGACAGCCTCTTATGGCTACACCTTC. The full variable domain, with the rest looked up from reference TRBV14 and TRBJ1-2, is EAGVTQFPSHSVIEKGQTVTLRCDPISGHDNLYWYRRVMGKEIKFLLHFVKESKQDESGMPNNRFLAERTGGTYSTLKVQPAELEDSGVYFCASSAAGTASYGYTFGSGTRLTVV.

The J gene is TRBJ2-7, the V gene TRBV7-9; D is perhaps TRBD1 (6 bases). Deletions cut 8 bases from V and 2 bases from J, with 13 bases between. Per the germline V gene, CDR1 is SEHNR and CDR2 is FQNEAQ (reference sequence). This CDR3 is 13 amino acids long. The CDR3 region is CASLTGNTYEQYF. The CDR3 coding sequence is TGTGCCAGCCTTACAGGGAACACCTACGAGCAGTACTTC.

The V call is TRBV4-2, the J call TRBJ1-6, with 9 bases aligning to TRBD1. The CDR3 has 15 amino acids. The germline V gene encodes CDR1 LGHNA and CDR2 YNFKEQ. V dropped 1 base and J dropped 7; count of bases not matched to a gene: 2. CDR3 amino acids: CASSQVGTGNSPLHF. For the CDR3, the DNA is TGTGCCAGCAGCCAAGTTGGGACAGGGAATTCACCCCTCCACTTT.

V is TRBV5-6 and J is TRBJ1-4; TRBD1 is a possible D gene (6 bases). V lost 0 bases and J 7 bases, leaving 16 bases between the germline ends. This CDR3 comprises 16 residues. Germline V gene lookup returns CDR1 SGHDT and CDR2 YYEEEE. The CDR3: CASSLGWDTGGEKLFF. In DNA form, the CDR3 reads TGTGCCAGCAGCTTGGGTTGGGACACCGGTGGTGAAAAACTGTTTTTT.

With regard to this clone: One junction end does not reproduce the germline sequence, and a read error may be involved. The chain carries TRBV6-2 or TRBV6-3 and TRBJ1-2; maybe TRBD1 (6 bases). The CDR3 loop spans 13 amino acids. Germline-derived CDR1 and CDR2 are MNHEY and SVGEGT. CDR3 nucleotides: TGTGCCAGCAGTTACCCCAGGGGAGGGGACCACCTCTTC. The encoded protein is CASSYPRGGDHLF.

V usage is TRBV29-1 and J usage is TRBJ2-1; 11 bases match TRBD2. The junction had 8 bases not matched to a gene; V was cut back by 4 bases and J by 0 bases. Germline CDR1 SQVTM, CDR2 ANQGSEA. There are 17 residues in the CDR3. DNA for the CDR3: TGCAGCGTTGCGGGACTAGCGGAAGTAAGCTCCTACAATGAGCAGTTCTTC. Protein sequence: CSVAGLAEVSSYNEQFF.

The DNA of the CDR3 is TGTGCCAGCACCACCGGGACAGGGGATGAAAAACTGTTTTTT. Protein product: CASTTGTGDEKLFF. The chain joins TRBV27 to TRBJ1-4, with TRBD1 matching over 10 bases. There are 14 residues in the CDR3. Looked up from germline, CDR1 is MNHEY and CDR2 is SMNVEV (reference sequence). Losses at the gene ends were 7 bases for V and 6 bases for J; bases not matched to a gene: 5. Together with reference TRBV27 and TRBJ1-4, the CDR3 gives the full variable domain: EAQVTQNPRYLITVTGKKLTVTCSQNMNHEYMSWYRQDPGLGLRQIYYSMNVEVTDKGDVPEGYKVSRKEKRNFPLILESPSPNQTSLYFCASTTGTGDEKLFFGSGTQLSVL.

J is TRBJ1-1 and V is TRBV28, with D perhaps matching TRBD1 (6 bases). There are 14 residues in the CDR3. Germline-derived CDR1 and CDR2 are MDHEN and SYDVKM. The V and J ends lost 2 bases and 5 bases respectively, with 12 bases between them. The CDR3 DNA reads TGTGCCAGCAGTTTAGAACAGGGTTGGACTGAAGCTTTCTTT. Translation gives CASSLEQGWTEAFF.